The 16 T cell receptor beta chains in this list originate from one sample, sequenced in a study of a mutant IDH1 vaccine in newly diagnosed glioma. Time point of the sample: baseline, week 1 (first vaccination visit). Treatment noted: pre-vaccination baseline after standard-of-care therapy. Profiling relied on immunoSEQ multiplex PCR, and the TCRdb table lists in-frame clones only, not all of them. Among more than 80,000 clones listed, 83% were seen once. The sequencing here drew on PBMCs, taken from a glioma patient treated with radiotherapy, temozolomide or both. These receptors all stem from a woman between 50 and 59 years old with glioma.

The chain employs TRBV29-1 and TRBJ2-5; D is uncertain. V dropped 3 bases and J dropped 5 bases, with 10 bases sitting between them. The CDR3 consists of 12 residues. Germline V gene sequence: CDR1 SQVTM, CDR2 ANQGSEA. The CDR3 loop reads CSVDWTAETQYF. CDR3 sequence (DNA): TGCAGCGTTGATTGGACGGCGGAGACCCAGTACTTC.

In its sample, this clone was seen once. The V call is TRBV7-2, the J call TRBJ1-1, with D hard to call. Germline CDR1 reads SGHTA; CDR2 reads FQGNSA. Deletions cut 1 base from V and 2 bases from J, with 11 bases between. This CDR3 comprises 15 residues. In DNA, the CDR3 is TGTGCCAGCAGCTTAGAGTATGGCCCCAACACTGAAGCTTTCTTT. Residues: CASSLEYGPNTEAFF.

V is TRBV27 and J is TRBJ2-1; D ambiguous. The CDR3 is made up of 15 amino acids. Trimming removed 7 bases from V and 7 bases from J, with 20 bases in between. CDR1 MNHEY and CDR2 SMNVEV come from the germline V gene (reference sequence). CDR3 region: CASTMTDPAWNEQFF. The CDR3 nucleotides read TGTGCCAGCACCATGACTGACCCAGCTTGGAATGAGCAGTTCTTC.

The chain employs TRBV28 and TRBJ2-2; no definite D call. Germline V gene data show CDR1 as MDHEN and CDR2 as SYDVKM. Deletions cut 6 bases from V and 7 bases from J, with 9 bases between. This CDR3 has 12 residues. Here the CDR3 reads CASRMVVGELFF. For the CDR3, the DNA is TGTGCCAGCAGAATGGTTGTCGGGGAGCTGTTTTTT.

V gene TRBV19 combines with J gene TRBJ2-5; 8 bases agree with TRBD2. With V trimmed by 5 bases and J by 4 bases, 3 bases remained unmatched. Germline V gene data show CDR1 as LNHDA and CDR2 as SQIVND (reference sequence). This CDR3 comprises 13 residues. This CDR3 is CASSGGLVETQYF. In nucleotides, the CDR3 is TGTGCCAGTAGTGGGGGACTAGTAGAGACCCAGTACTTC.

The chain couples TRBV5-1 to TRBJ1-2; D call uncertain. The length of the CDR3 is 11 residues. V was cut by 3 bases and J by 3 bases, with 3 bases left in between. The germline gives CDR1 SGHRS, CDR2 YFSETQ. The CDR3: CASSSDYGYTF. The CDR3 DNA reads as TGCGCCAGCAGCTCGGACTATGGCTACACCTTC. The full variable domain, rest sourced from reference TRBV5-1 and TRBJ1-2, is KAGVTQTPRYLIKTRGQQVTLSCSPISGHRSVSWYQQTPGQGLQFLFEYFSETQRNKGNFPGRFSGRQFSNSRSEMNVSTLELGDSALYLCASSSDYGYTFGSGTRLTVV.

The chain is built from TRBV9 and TRBJ1-2; 7 nucleotides line up with TRBD1. CDR3 length equals 15 residues. Germline CDR1 and CDR2: SGDLS and YYNGEE. J lost 6 bases, V lost 1 base, and 9 bases had no gene match. The CDR3 loop is CASSVTTGFGNGYTF. The CDR3, as DNA: TGTGCCAGCAGCGTAACGACAGGGTTCGGTAATGGCTACACCTTC.

This clone was recorded only once. The chain is built from TRBV7-9 and TRBJ1-4; maybe TRBD1 (6 bases). CDR3 length equals 12 residues. Germline V gene sequence: CDR1 SEHNR, CDR2 FQNEAQ (reference sequence). Trimming removed 11 bases at V and 7 bases at J, with 14 bases between. In DNA, the CDR3 is TGTGCCTTAGGGGGGGGCGGTGAAAAACTGTTTTTT. Its translation: CALGGGGEKLFF. The full variable domain, in which reference TRBV7-9 and TRBJ1-4 provide the parts outside the CDR3, is DTGVSQNPRHKITKRGQNVTFRCDPISEHNRLYWYRQTLGQGPEFLTYFQNEAQLEKSRLLSDRFSAERPKGSFSTLEIQRTEQGDSAMYLCALGGGGEKLFFGSGTQLSVL.

The chain joins TRBV9 to TRBJ1-2; TRBD1 is a possible D gene (5 bases). This CDR3 region has 12 residues. Looked up from germline, CDR1 is SGDLS and CDR2 is YYNGEE. Trimming took 7 bases from V and 6 from J, leaving 13 bases between them. CDR3 protein: CASYQGEDGYTF. CDR3 coding DNA: TGTGCCAGCTATCAGGGCGAGGATGGCTACACCTTC.

The genes are TRBV13 and TRBJ2-3; D is unclear. Germline loops: CDR1 PRHDT, CDR2 FYEKMQ (reference sequence). The CDR3 has 17 residues. V dropped 0 bases and J dropped 1 base, with 14 bases sitting between them. The CDR3: CASSLGTGPLRTDTQYF. The DNA of the CDR3 is TGTGCCAGCAGCTTAGGGACGGGCCCCCTACGCACAGATACGCAGTATTTT.

The V call is TRBV5-1, the J call TRBJ2-1, with 7 positions matching TRBD2. Germline V gene sequence: CDR1 SGHRS, CDR2 YFSETQ. The CDR3 runs 16 residues. Trimming removed 0 bases from V and 12 bases from J; junction bases left unmatched: 15. In DNA, the CDR3 is TGCGCCAGCAGCTTGGTACGGGGGGTTGTAACGAGCGGGCAGTTCTTC. It encodes CASSLVRGVVTSGQFF.

V usage is TRBV10-3 and J usage is TRBJ1-6; 8 nucleotides agree with TRBD1. The CDR3 has 13 residues. Germline CDR1 ENHRY, CDR2 SYGVKD. Trimming at V came to 10 bases and at J to 7 bases, leaving 6 bases not matched to a gene. The CDR3 region is CATGRDRNSPLHF. The CDR3 nucleotides are TGTGCCACAGGGAGGGACAGGAATTCACCCCTCCACTTT.

J is TRBJ2-7 and V is TRBV7-2; D is uncertain. The V and J ends lost 5 bases and 4 bases respectively, with 6 bases between them. The CDR3 loop spans 11 amino acids. Germline values: CDR1 SGHTA, CDR2 FQGNSA. In nucleotides, the CDR3 is TGTGCCAGCAGCGAAAGATACGAGCAGTACTTC. As protein: CASSERYEQYF.

The CDR3 is CASSWDRDSYEQYF. The DNA for the CDR3 is TGTGCCAGCAGCTGGGACAGGGACTCCTACGAGCAGTACTTC. The V and J genes are TRBV5-5 and TRBJ2-7; 9 bases align to TRBD1. V lost 3 bases, J lost 0 bases, and 1 base stayed unmatched. There are 14 residues in the CDR3. CDR1 and CDR2 from the germline V gene are SGHKS and YYEKEE (reference sequence).

This chain uses TRBV27 with TRBJ1-2; 9 nucleotides agree with TRBD1. CDR1 is MNHEY and CDR2 is SMNVEV in the germline V gene (reference sequence). The CDR3 sequence is 16 residues long. Trimming cost V 8 bases and J 4 bases; bases outside gene matches: 14. The CDR3 loop reads CASLKVGQGRIYGYTF. The CDR3 DNA reads as TGTGCCAGCCTCAAAGTCGGACAGGGGAGAATCTATGGCTACACCTTC.

The rearrangement links TRBV14 to TRBJ2-7; weak D call: TRBD1 (5 bases). From germline, CDR1 is SGHDN and CDR2 FVKESK. The V and J ends lost 4 bases and 3 bases respectively, with 16 bases between them. The CDR3 has 15 residues. Written as DNA, the CDR3 is TGTGCCAGCAGCCGCTCGACAGTTCCACACTACGAGCAGTACTTC. Translated, it gives CASSRSTVPHYEQYF.